This T cell receptor beta chain was sequenced in a study of cytotoxic CD8 clonotypes in ibrutinib-treated CLL. Study conclusions and caveats: At progression, clonality fell back toward baseline after rising at ibrutinib response.

V lost 6 bases and J lost 2; bases outside the gene matches: 3. The CDR3 is 14 amino acids. Looked up from germline, CDR1 is MDHEN and CDR2 is SYDVKM. Regarding this clone: Its matching antigen is unknown.

The planned depth of sequencing spanned 1 in 200,000 to 1 in 1 million T cells. Profiled with immunoSEQ multiplex PCR; TCRdb holds only in-frame clones, not every one. In the table there are around 97,000 clones, more than 75% of which are singletons. The sequence was obtained from a human donor with chronic lymphocytic leukemia. The input for sequencing was PBMCs, taken after 12 months of ibrutinib treatment. The V and J genes are TRBV28 and TRBJ1-4, with 7 bases matching TRBD1. The CDR3, as DNA: TGTGCCAGCAGGCCACAGGGGACTAATGAAAAACTGTTTTTT. This translates into CASRPQGTNEKLFF.